Listed below are T cell receptor beta chains from one sample, sequenced in a study of blood T cell repertoires in COVID-19. Sequenced by immunoSEQ multiplex PCR; TCRdb stores in-frame clones only, minus some. In the table there are about 150,000 clones, 87% of which are singletons. The specimen sequenced was peripheral blood. The receptors derive from a man aged 50 to 59 who had recovered from COVID-19. Both conserved end residues are trimmed from each CDR3. The order of the fields is V gene, CDR3 length, J gene, CDR3 protein.

v_gene: TRBV7-8
len: 16
j_gene: TRBJ2-2
CDR3aa: ASSLGLGRSANTGELF

v_gene: TRBV3-1/TRBV3-2
len: 15
j_gene: TRBJ1-2
CDR3aa: ASSPRTGQTLNYGYT

v_gene: TRBV5-4
len: 12
j_gene: TRBJ1-4
CDR3aa: ASSTDRDQEKLF

v_gene: TRBV6-2/TRBV6-3
len: 11
j_gene: TRBJ2-7
CDR3aa: ASSDGHSYEQY

v_gene: TRBV10-3
len: 10
j_gene: TRBJ1-2
CDR3aa: AITGGGYGYT

v_gene: TRBV4-2
len: 15
j_gene: TRBJ2-3
CDR3aa: ASSQESAGGTTDTQY

v_gene: TRBV18
len: 12
j_gene: TRBJ2-1
CDR3aa: ATRQDSSYNEQF

v_gene: TRBV7-3
len: 12
j_gene: TRBJ2-7
CDR3aa: ASSEQGGTYEQY

v_gene: TRBV2
len: 12
j_gene: TRBJ2-1
CDR3aa: ASSVRTIYNEQF

v_gene: TRBV11-3
len: 13
j_gene: TRBJ2-5
CDR3aa: ASSARTSGVETQY

v_gene: TRBV9
len: 14
j_gene: TRBJ1-1
CDR3aa: ASSRGDRIMNTEAF

v_gene: TRBV9
len: 12
j_gene: TRBJ2-7
CDR3aa: ASSVGAFSYEQY

v_gene: TRBV15
len: 11
j_gene: TRBJ2-7
CDR3aa: ATSRGVSYEQY

v_gene: TRBV6-4
len: 15
j_gene: TRBJ1-2
CDR3aa: ASSERERPNYDYGYT

v_gene: TRBV11-2
len: 13
j_gene: TRBJ2-3
CDR3aa: ASSLAGVSTDTQY

v_gene: TRBV19
len: 12
j_gene: TRBJ2-3
CDR3aa: ASRRGGPGGSQY

v_gene: TRBV7-9
len: 15
j_gene: TRBJ1-3
CDR3aa: ASSLTQGGNSGNTIY

v_gene: TRBV5-1
len: 15
j_gene: TRBJ1-1
CDR3aa: ASSLPPRQGMNTEAF

v_gene: TRBV29-1
len: 12
j_gene: TRBJ1-1
CDR3aa: SVGNQGAATEAF

v_gene: TRBV4-1
len: 11
j_gene: TRBJ1-2
CDR3aa: ASSQDSQAGYT

v_gene: TRBV19
len: 17
j_gene: TRBJ2-3
CDR3aa: ASSGGLAGGHPSTDTQY

v_gene: TRBV5-1
len: 12
j_gene: TRBJ2-3
CDR3aa: ASRLTSGADTQY

v_gene: TRBV10-3
len: 13
j_gene: TRBJ1-2
CDR3aa: AISETGTGGNGYT

v_gene: TRBV7-8
len: 10
j_gene: TRBJ2-5
CDR3aa: ASSLVTGTQY

v_gene: TRBV4-2
len: 13
j_gene: TRBJ2-1
CDR3aa: ASSQAGGKYNEQF

v_gene: TRBV15
len: 13
j_gene: TRBJ2-7
CDR3aa: ATSRETGQHYEQY

v_gene: TRBV19
len: 12
j_gene: TRBJ1-3
CDR3aa: ASISGSSGNTIY

v_gene: TRBV9
len: 12
j_gene: TRBJ2-2
CDR3aa: ASDGQGAAGELF

v_gene: TRBV5-8
len: 14
j_gene: TRBJ2-7
CDR3aa: ASSLGQGVRSDEQY

v_gene: TRBV5-5
len: 13
j_gene: TRBJ2-7
CDR3aa: ASSPTTGLEREQY

v_gene: TRBV5-6
len: 13
j_gene: TRBJ1-1
CDR3aa: ASSFGTGPSTEAF

v_gene: TRBV7-9
len: 13
j_gene: TRBJ1-1
CDR3aa: ASRARDSRYTEAF

v_gene: TRBV10-1
len: 12
j_gene: TRBJ2-1
CDR3aa: ASRAGGTATEQF